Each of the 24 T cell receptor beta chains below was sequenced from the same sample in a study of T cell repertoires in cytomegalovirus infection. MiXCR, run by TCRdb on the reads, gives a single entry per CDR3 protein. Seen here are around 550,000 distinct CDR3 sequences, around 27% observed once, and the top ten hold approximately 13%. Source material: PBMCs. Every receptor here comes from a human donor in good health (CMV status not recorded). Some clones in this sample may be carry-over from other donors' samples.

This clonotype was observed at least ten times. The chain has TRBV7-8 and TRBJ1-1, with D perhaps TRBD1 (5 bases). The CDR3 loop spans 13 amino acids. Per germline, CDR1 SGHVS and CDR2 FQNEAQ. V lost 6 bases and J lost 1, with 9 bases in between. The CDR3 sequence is CASRLTGNTEAFF. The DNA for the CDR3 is TGTGCCAGCAGACTCACAGGGAACACTGAAGCTTTCTTT.

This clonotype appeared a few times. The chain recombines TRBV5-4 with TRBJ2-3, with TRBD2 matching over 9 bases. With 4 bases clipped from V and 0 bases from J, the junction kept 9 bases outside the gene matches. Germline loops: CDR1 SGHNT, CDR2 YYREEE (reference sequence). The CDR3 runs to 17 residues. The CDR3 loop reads CASSLTGAGGSTDTQYF. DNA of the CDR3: TGTGCCAGCAGCCTAACTGGAGCGGGAGGTAGCACAGATACGCAGTATTTT.

The CDR3 nucleotides read TGCGCCAGCAGCCAAGAGCGGGGGCCCCTCCACTTT. It yields the protein CASSQERGPLHF. V usage is TRBV4-1 and J usage is TRBJ1-6; tentative D call: TRBD1 (5 bases). Trimming took 0 bases from V and 13 from J, leaving 7 bases between them. CDR3 length: 12 amino acids. Germline assignment: CDR1 MGHRA and CDR2 YSYEKL.

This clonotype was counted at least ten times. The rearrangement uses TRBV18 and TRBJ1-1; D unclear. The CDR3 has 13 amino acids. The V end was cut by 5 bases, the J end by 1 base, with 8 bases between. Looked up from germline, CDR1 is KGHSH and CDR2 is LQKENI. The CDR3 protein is CASSAKTNTEAFF. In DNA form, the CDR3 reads TGTGCCAGCTCAGCCAAGACGAACACTGAAGCTTTCTTT.

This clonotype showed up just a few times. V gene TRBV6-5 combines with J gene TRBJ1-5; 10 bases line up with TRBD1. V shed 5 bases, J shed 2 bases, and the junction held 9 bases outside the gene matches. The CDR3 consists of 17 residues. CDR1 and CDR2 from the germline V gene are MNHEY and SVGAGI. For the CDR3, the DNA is TGTGCCAGCAGTCAGGGGACAGGGGTTAGGGGCAATCAGCCCCAGCATTTT. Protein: CASSQGTGVRGNQPQHF.

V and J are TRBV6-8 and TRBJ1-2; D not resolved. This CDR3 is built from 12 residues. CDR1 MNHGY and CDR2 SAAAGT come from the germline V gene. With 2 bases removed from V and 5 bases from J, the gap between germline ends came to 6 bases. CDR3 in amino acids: CASSYGKYGYTF. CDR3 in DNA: TGTGCCAGCAGTTACGGAAAATATGGCTACACCTTC.

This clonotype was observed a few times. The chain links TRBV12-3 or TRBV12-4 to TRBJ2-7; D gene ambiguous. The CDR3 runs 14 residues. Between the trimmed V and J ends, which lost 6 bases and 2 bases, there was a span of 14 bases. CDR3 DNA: TGTGCCAGCAGCGCAAGTGGGCCGACCTACGAGCAGTACTTC. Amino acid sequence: CASSASGPTYEQYF.

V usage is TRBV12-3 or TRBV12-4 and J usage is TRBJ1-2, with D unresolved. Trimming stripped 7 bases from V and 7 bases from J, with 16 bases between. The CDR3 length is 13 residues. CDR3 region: CASTWTRGGGYTF. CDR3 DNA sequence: TGTGCCAGCACCTGGACCAGAGGAGGTGGCTACACCTTC.

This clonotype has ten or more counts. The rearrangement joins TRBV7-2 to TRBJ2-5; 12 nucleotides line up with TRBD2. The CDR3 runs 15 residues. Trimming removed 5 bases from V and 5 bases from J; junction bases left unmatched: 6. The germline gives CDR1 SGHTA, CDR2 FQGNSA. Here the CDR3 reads CASSPRTSGTETQYF. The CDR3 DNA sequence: TGTGCCAGCAGCCCCCGGACTAGCGGGACTGAGACCCAGTACTTC.

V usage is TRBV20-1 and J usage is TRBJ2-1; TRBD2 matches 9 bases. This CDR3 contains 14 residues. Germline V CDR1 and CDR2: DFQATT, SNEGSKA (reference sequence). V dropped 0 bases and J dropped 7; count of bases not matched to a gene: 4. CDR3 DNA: TGCAGTGCTAGAGAGAGCGGGAGGACGAATGAGCAGTTCTTC. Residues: CSARESGRTNEQFF.

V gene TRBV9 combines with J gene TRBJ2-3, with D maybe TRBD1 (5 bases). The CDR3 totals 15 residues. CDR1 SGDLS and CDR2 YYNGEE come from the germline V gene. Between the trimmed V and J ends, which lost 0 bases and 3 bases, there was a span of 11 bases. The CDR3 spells CASSVGWGLTDTQYF. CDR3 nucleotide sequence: TGTGCCAGCAGCGTAGGCTGGGGCCTTACAGATACGCAGTATTTT.

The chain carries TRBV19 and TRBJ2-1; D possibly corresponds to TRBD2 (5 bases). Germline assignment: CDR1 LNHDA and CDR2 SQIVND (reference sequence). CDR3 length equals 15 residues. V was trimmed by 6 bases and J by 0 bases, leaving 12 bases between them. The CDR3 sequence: CASRKVGSSYNEQFF. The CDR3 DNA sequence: TGTGCCAGTAGGAAAGTAGGGAGCTCCTACAATGAGCAGTTCTTC.

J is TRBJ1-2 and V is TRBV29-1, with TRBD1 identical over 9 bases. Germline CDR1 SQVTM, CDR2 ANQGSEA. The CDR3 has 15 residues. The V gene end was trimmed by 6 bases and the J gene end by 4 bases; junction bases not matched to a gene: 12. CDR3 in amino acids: CSVDIRDRVPYGYTF. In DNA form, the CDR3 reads TGCAGCGTAGATATCCGGGACAGGGTTCCCTATGGCTACACCTTC.

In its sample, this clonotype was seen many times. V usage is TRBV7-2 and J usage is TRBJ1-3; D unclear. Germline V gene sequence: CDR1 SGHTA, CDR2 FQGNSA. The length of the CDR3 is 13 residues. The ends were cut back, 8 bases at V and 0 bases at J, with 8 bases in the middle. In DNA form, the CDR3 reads TGTGCCAGCGGCCTTAGCTCTGGAAACACCATATATTTT. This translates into CASGLSSGNTIYF.

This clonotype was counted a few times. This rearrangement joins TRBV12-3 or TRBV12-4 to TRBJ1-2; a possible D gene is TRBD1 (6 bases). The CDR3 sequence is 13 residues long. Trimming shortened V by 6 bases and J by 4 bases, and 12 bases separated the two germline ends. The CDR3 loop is CASSGGTLYGYTF. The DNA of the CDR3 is TGTGCCAGCAGCGGCGGGACACTCTATGGCTACACCTTC.

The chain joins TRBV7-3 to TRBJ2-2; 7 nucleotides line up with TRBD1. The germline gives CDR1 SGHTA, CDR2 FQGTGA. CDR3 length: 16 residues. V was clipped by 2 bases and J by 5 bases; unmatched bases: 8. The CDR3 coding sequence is TGTGCCAGCAGCTTACGGGGCAGGGGGTTGACCGGGGAGCTGTTTTTT. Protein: CASSLRGRGLTGELFF.

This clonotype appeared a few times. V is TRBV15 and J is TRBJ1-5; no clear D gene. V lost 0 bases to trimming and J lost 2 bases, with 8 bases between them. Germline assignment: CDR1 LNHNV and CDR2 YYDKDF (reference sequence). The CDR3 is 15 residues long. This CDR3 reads CATSREGFRNQPQHF. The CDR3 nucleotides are TGTGCCACCAGCAGAGAGGGGTTCCGCAATCAGCCCCAGCATTTT.

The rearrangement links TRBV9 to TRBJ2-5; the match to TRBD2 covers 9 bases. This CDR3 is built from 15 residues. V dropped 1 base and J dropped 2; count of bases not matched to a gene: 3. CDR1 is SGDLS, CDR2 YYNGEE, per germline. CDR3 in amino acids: CASSVTAGGQETQYF. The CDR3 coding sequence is TGTGCCAGCAGCGTAACAGCGGGAGGACAAGAGACCCAGTACTTC.

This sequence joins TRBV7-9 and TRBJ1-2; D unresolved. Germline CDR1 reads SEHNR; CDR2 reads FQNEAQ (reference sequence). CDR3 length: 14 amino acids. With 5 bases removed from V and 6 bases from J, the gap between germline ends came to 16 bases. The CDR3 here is CASSLSRGSHGYTF. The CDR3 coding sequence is TGTGCCAGCAGCCTTTCGAGAGGATCGCATGGCTACACCTTC.

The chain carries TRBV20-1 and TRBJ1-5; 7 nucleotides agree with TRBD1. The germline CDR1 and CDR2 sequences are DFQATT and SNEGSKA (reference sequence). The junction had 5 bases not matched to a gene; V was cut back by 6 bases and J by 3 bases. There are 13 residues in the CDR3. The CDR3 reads CSARTGINQPQHF. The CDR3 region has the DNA TGCAGTGCCAGGACAGGAATCAATCAGCCCCAGCATTTT.

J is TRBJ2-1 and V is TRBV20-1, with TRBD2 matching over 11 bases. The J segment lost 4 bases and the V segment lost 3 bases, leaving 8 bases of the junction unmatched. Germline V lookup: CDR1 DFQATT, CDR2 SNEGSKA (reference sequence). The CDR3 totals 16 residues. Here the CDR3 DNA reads TGCAGTGCTAGGGGTGGGACTAGCGGCCTGTACAATGAGCAGTTCTTC. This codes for CSARGGTSGLYNEQFF.

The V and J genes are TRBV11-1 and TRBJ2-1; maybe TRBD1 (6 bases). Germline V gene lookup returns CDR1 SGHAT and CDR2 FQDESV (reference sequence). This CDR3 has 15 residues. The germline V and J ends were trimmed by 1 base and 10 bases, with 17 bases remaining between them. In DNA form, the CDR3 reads TGTGCCAGCAGCTTAGGTACAGGGCCATCGGAGGAGCAGTTCTTC. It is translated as CASSLGTGPSEEQFF.

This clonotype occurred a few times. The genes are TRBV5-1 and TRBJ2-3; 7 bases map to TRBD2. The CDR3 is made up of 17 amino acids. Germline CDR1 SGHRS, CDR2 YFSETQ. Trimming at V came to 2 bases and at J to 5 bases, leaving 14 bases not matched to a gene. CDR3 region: CASSFGAWRGTKDTQYF. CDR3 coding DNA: TGCGCCAGCAGCTTCGGGGCTTGGCGAGGGACTAAAGATACGCAGTATTTT.

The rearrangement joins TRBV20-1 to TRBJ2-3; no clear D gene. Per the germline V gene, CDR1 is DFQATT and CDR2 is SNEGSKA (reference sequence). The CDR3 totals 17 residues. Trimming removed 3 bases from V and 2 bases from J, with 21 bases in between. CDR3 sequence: CSASPLTAPTYTDTQYF. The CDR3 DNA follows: TGCAGTGCTAGCCCATTAACAGCGCCAACTTACACAGATACGCAGTATTTT.